These T cell receptor beta chains were read from a single sample in a study of T cell responses to AZD1222 COVID-19 vaccine. Sequenced by immunoSEQ multiplex PCR; TCRdb stores in-frame clones only, minus some. The sample contains over 100,000 clones, 90% of which appear only once. The input for sequencing was peripheral blood, taken on day 0 of AZD1222 vaccination. These receptors were collected from an adult in good health. Each CDR3 is given with its conserved first and last residue. The D gene is left open where the match is weak. Expanded clones are given a class, and other clones once, few, many or no size at all.

d_call,clone_size,j_call,v_call,cdr3_nt,cdr3_aa
TRBD2,NA,TRBJ2-7,TRBV6-2/TRBV6-3,TGTGCCAGCAGTTACGGACTAGCGGGAGTATCCTACGAGCAGTACTTC,CASSYGLAGVSYEQYF
TRBD1,NA,TRBJ1-3,TRBV4-2,TGTGCCAGCAGCCGGACAGGGGCCTCCGGAAACACCATATATTTT,CASSRTGASGNTIYF
NA,NA,TRBJ1-5,TRBV11-2,TGTGCCAGCAGCTTAGCCCCCTCGGGACACTACTCGCCGCCCCAGCATTTT,CASSLAPSGHYSPPQHF
TRBD2,NA,TRBJ2-5,TRBV4-3,TGCGCCAGCAGCCACCTACTAGCGCGAGAGACCCAGTACTTC,CASSHLLARETQYF
NA,NA,TRBJ2-3,TRBV11-2,TGTGCCAGCAGCCGAGGCACAGATACGCAGTATTTT,CASSRGTDTQYF
TRBD1,NA,TRBJ2-5,TRBV12-3/TRBV12-4,TGTGCCAGCATAGGACAGGGGTCCAAGACCCAGTACTTC,CASIGQGSKTQYF
NA,once,TRBJ2-2,TRBV19,TGTGCCAGTAGTATCGCAGGGCTTGGCACCGGGGAGCTGTTTTTT,CASSIAGLGTGELFF
NA,NA,TRBJ1-2,TRBV4-1,TGCGCCAGCAGCCACCTAATCCCCCGGAAGTCTAACTATGGCTACACCTTC,CASSHLIPRKSNYGYTF
TRBD2,NA,TRBJ2-2,TRBV7-8,TGTGCCAGCAGCTTAGCGCTGGCTAGCGGGCCTCGTACCGGGGAGCTGTTTTTT,CASSLALASGPRTGELFF
TRBD1,NA,TRBJ1-6,TRBV4-2,TGTGCCAGCAGCCAGGGCTGGACAGGGGATAATTCACCCCTCCACTTT,CASSQGWTGDNSPLHF
NA,NA,TRBJ2-2,TRBV4-3,TGCGCCAGCAGCCGTAACTCAGGGCCCCCAGGGACCGGGGAGCTGTTTTTT,CASSRNSGPPGTGELFF
NA,NA,TRBJ2-7,TRBV7-9,TGTGCCAGCAGCCTCCTCCCCCGGGTTATGAGCGCTTCCTACGAGCAGTACTTC,CASSLLPRVMSASYEQYF
NA,few,TRBJ2-2,TRBV11-2,TGTGCCAGCAGCTTAGACCTCGGGGAGCTGTTTTTT,CASSLDLGELFF
NA,NA,TRBJ1-2,TRBV13,TGTGCCAGCAGCCCCGCGCTCAGGGTTGATGGCTACACCTTC,CASSPALRVDGYTF
NA,NA,TRBJ1-4,TRBV12-2,TGTGCAAGTCGGATTTTATTGGGGGTGTCTAATGAAAAACTGTTTTTT,CASRILLGVSNEKLFF
NA,NA,TRBJ2-3,TRBV7-9,TGTGCCAGCAGCTCCTGGGGGGTTAGCACAGATACGCAGTATTTT,CASSSWGVSTDTQYF
NA,NA,TRBJ2-1,TRBV24-1,TGTGCCACCAGTGATCCTAGCGCTAGCTCCTACAATGAGCAGTTCTTC,CATSDPSASSYNEQFF
TRBD1,NA,TRBJ1-5,TRBV7-9,TGTGCCAGCAGCCGATCTGGACAGGTCAATCAGCCCCAGCATTTT,CASSRSGQVNQPQHF
TRBD1,NA,TRBJ1-6,TRBV4-2,TGTGCCAGCAGCCTCAGGGGGCAGTCGGGGAATTCACCCCTCCACTTT,CASSLRGQSGNSPLHF
NA,NA,TRBJ1-2,TRBV28,TGTGCCAGCAGTTTACACAGGGTGAATGGCTACACCTTC,CASSLHRVNGYTF
TRBD2,NA,TRBJ2-1,TRBV7-9,TGTGCCAGCAGCTTACGGCGGGGGGGCTCCTACAATGAGCAGTTCTTC,CASSLRRGGSYNEQFF
NA,NA,TRBJ2-1,TRBV10-3,TGTGCCATCGGACGGGGTGCGTACAATGAGCAGTTCTTC,CAIGRGAYNEQFF
NA,NA,TRBJ1-1,TRBV6-4,TGTGCCAGCAGTGAGGACGGGGAGGGCACTGAAGCTTTCTTT,CASSEDGEGTEAFF
TRBD1,NA,TRBJ1-3,TRBV10-3,TGTGCCATCAGTGGGACAGGCGGAAACACCATATATTTT,CAISGTGGNTIYF
NA,NA,TRBJ1-4,TRBV4-3,TGCGCCAGCAGCCAAGGGCTAAAAAATGAAAAACTGTTTTTT,CASSQGLKNEKLFF
NA,NA,TRBJ1-5,TRBV10-3,TGTGCCATCAGTGAGAGGGTAGGCAATCAGCCCCAGCATTTT,CAISERVGNQPQHF
TRBD1,NA,TRBJ1-1,TRBV6-2/TRBV6-3,TGTGCCAGCACCCCAGGGGGCGCCCCGAACACTGAAGCTTTCTTT,CASTPGGAPNTEAFF
NA,NA,TRBJ1-3,TRBV7-2,TGTGCCAGCAGCTTAATTGTGGGCTCTGGAAACACCATATATTTT,CASSLIVGSGNTIYF
NA,NA,TRBJ1-6,TRBV30,TGTGCCTGGGGACCGGGACCGGGTTCACCCCTCCACTTT,CAWGPGPGSPLHF
NA,NA,TRBJ1-2,TRBV5-1,TGCGCCAGCAGCTTGGATCCGGCCATTGGCTACACCTTC,CASSLDPAIGYTF
NA,NA,TRBJ2-7,TRBV27,TGTGCCAGCGGCCTCAGGGCGGCCTACGAGCAGTACTTC,CASGLRAAYEQYF
TRBD1,NA,TRBJ2-7,TRBV5-5,TGTGCCAGCAGCTGGGGACAGGGGAGCTACGAGCAGTACTTC,CASSWGQGSYEQYF
TRBD1,NA,TRBJ1-2,TRBV5-1,TGCGCCAGCAGCTTAAACCGGGACAGTAACTATGGCTACACCTTC,CASSLNRDSNYGYTF
NA,NA,TRBJ2-7,TRBV4-2,TGTGCCAGCAGCCAAGATCGGACAGCTCGTAACGAGCAGTACTTC,CASSQDRTARNEQYF
NA,NA,TRBJ2-7,TRBV7-2,TGTGCCAGCAGCTTTTTGGCAACAGCCTACGAGCAGTACTTC,CASSFLATAYEQYF
NA,NA,TRBJ2-7,TRBV4-3,TGCGCCAGCAGCCCGTTCTTGGACTACGAGCAGTACTTC,CASSPFLDYEQYF
NA,NA,TRBJ1-2,TRBV9,TGTGCCAGCTATTCGGAGGGGGGCTACACCTTC,CASYSEGGYTF
NA,NA,TRBJ1-5,TRBV5-6,TGTGCCAGCAGCTTCTCAGGGGACCGGGCCATCAATCAGCCCCAGCATTTT,CASSFSGDRAINQPQHF
NA,NA,TRBJ1-1,TRBV2,TGTGCCAGCAGTGTCCGAGGGCGGAACACTGAAGCTTTCTTT,CASSVRGRNTEAFF
NA,NA,TRBJ1-1,TRBV19,TGTGCCAGTAGCGCTAACGGACAGATGAACACTGAAGCTTTCTTT,CASSANGQMNTEAFF